Listed here are 9 T cell receptor beta chains from one sample, sequenced in a study of T-cell reconstitution after alpha-beta-depleted transplantation in children (dated by TCRdb to about 2016). The protocol used for the library was PCR. Sequencing used an Illumina HiSeq 2500. TCR libraries were prepared with molecular barcoding, using unique molecular identifiers to normalize TCRbeta repertoire quantification. In TCRdb, the public reads were trimmed at Q25 with fastp and aligned with MiXCR, with productive beta chains retained. Each CDR3 protein appears once, grouped with its most common genes and DNA. A total of about 200,000 distinct CDR3 sequences appear in this sample, 6.6% of them only once. Just over 5.5% of the sample is held by the ten biggest clonotypes. The label giving this sample's treatment or condition can be read as: allogeneic hematopoietic cell transplantation with graft depleted of TCRalphabeta T cells and CD19 B cells.

This specimen consisted of PBMCs, obtained before TCRalphabeta/CD19-depleted stem cell transplant. The receptors derive from a boy younger than 10 with acute lymphoblastic leukemia, due to receive a stem cell transplant.

This clonotype was counted only a few times. The CDR3: CASGGGFSYEQYF. CDR3 DNA: TGTGCCAGCGGGGGCGGTTTCAGCTACGAGCAGTACTTC. The chain joins TRBV6-2 or TRBV6-3 to TRBJ2-7; maybe TRBD1 (6 bases). V dropped 8 bases and J dropped 3 bases, with 14 bases sitting between them. The CDR3 sequence is 13 residues long. Germline CDR1 reads MNHEY; CDR2 reads SVGEGT.

This clonotype was recorded many times. The chain joins TRBV29-1 to TRBJ1-2; D is unclear. In germline, CDR1 is SQVTM, CDR2 ANQGSEA. The CDR3 runs to 14 residues. V was trimmed by 6 bases and J by 3 bases, leaving 17 bases between them. The CDR3 here is CSVDGLPPDYGYTF. DNA of the CDR3: TGCAGCGTGGATGGGTTACCCCCCGACTATGGCTACACCTTC.

In its sample, this clonotype was seen many times. The chain is built from TRBV7-2 and TRBJ2-7, with D unclear. The germline gives CDR1 SGHTA, CDR2 FQGNSA. This CDR3 spans 14 amino acids. V shed 5 bases and J shed 3 bases, with 14 bases lying between them. CDR3: CASSNFVMNYEQYF. Here the CDR3 DNA reads TGTGCCAGCAGCAACTTCGTTATGAACTACGAGCAGTACTTC.

The V gene is TRBV5-1, the J gene TRBJ2-1; 7 nucleotides match TRBD2. The CDR3 is made up of 17 amino acids. CDR1 is SGHRS and CDR2 is YFSETQ in the germline V gene. V gave up 3 bases and J gave up 0 bases; unmatched junction bases: 9. CDR3 nucleotides: TGCGCCAGCAGCTCGGATCAACTAGCGAGCTCCTACAATGAGCAGTTCTTC. It yields the protein CASSSDQLASSYNEQFF.

There are many counts of this clonotype. This chain joins TRBV20-1 and TRBJ2-1; possibly TRBD1 for D (7 bases). The CDR3 spans 14 residues. The germline V gene has CDR1 DFQATT and CDR2 SNEGSKA (reference sequence). With 3 bases removed from V and 6 bases from J, the gap between germline ends came to 15 bases. Here the CDR3 reads CSASQGGPGNEQFF. CDR3 in DNA: TGCAGTGCTAGCCAGGGGGGCCCGGGCAATGAGCAGTTCTTC.

The rearrangement joins TRBV6-2 or TRBV6-3 to TRBJ2-7; tentatively, D is TRBD1 (5 bases). The length of the CDR3 is 16 residues. The germline gives CDR1 MNHEY, CDR2 SVGEGT. The ends were cut back, 0 bases at V and 2 bases at J, with 14 bases in the middle. CDR3: CASSYSKDKPPYEQYF. The CDR3 DNA sequence: TGTGCCAGCAGTTACTCGAAGGACAAGCCCCCCTACGAGCAGTACTTC.

This sequence joins TRBV7-9 and TRBJ2-3, with a possible D match to TRBD1 (5 bases). CDR3 length equals 14 residues. Germline V gene lookup returns CDR1 SEHNR and CDR2 FQNEAQ (reference sequence). Trimming took off 7 bases at V and 0 bases at J, with 11 bases between the two ends. CDR3 loop: CASNQGISTDTQYF. CDR3 sequence (DNA): TGTGCCAGCAATCAGGGAATTAGCACAGATACGCAGTATTTT.

At least ten counts were recorded for this clonotype. V and J are TRBV28 and TRBJ2-7, with D possibly matching TRBD1 (5 bases). Germline CDR1 reads MDHEN; CDR2 reads SYDVKM. Deletions cut 6 bases from V and 5 bases from J, with 20 bases between. The CDR3 is 15 residues long. The CDR3 protein is CASSTPQGIVDEQYF. CDR3 in DNA: TGTGCCAGCAGCACCCCCCAGGGTATCGTGGACGAGCAGTACTTC.

The table lists this clonotype with many counts. V is TRBV19 and J is TRBJ2-7, with TRBD1 matching 7 bases. This CDR3 is built from 14 residues. V trimming: 6 bases; J trimming: 1 base; junction bases outside the gene matches: 6. Germline CDR1 LNHDA, CDR2 SQIVND (reference sequence). The CDR3 nucleotides read TGTGCCAGTAGCCCAGGGACAGCTTCCTACGAGCAGTACTTC. It codes for CASSPGTASYEQYF.